This T cell receptor (beta chain) appears in the sequencing data of a study of brain T cells in children with intractable seizures. Points from the study as a whole: Clones missing pre-surgery may reflect undersampling of that blood sample. Viral specificity was inferred only from CDR3 similarity; HCMV serostatus was unknown.

Described time point: blood from clinic visit 5 months post-surgery; TSC patient then seizure free. Sequencing was limited to surgery cases with top T cell transcript signatures in brain tissue. Pre-surgery treatment included at least one anti-epileptic drug. Here immunoSEQ multiplex PCR was the method, and the copy in TCRdb shows in-frame clones only, minus some. The table lists about 320,000 clones, over 90% of them singletons, with approximately 5% in the top ten. On this clone: The target antigen is unknown.

The CDR3 has 13 residues. Germline CDR1 SNHLY, CDR2 FYNNEI. V gave up 6 bases and J gave up 1 base, with 6 bases separating them. The specimen comprised peripheral blood, sampled less than 6 months after surgery. The chain carries TRBV2 and TRBJ2-2, with D uncertain. The receptor's source is a boy younger than two with tuberous sclerosis and intractable seizures. In DNA, the CDR3 is TGTGCCAGCAGGGAGCGGAACACCGGGGAGCTGTTTTTT. Its protein is CASRERNTGELFF.